These 3 T cell receptor beta chains were sequenced from one sample in a study of blood T cell repertoires in COVID-19. Clones were read by immunoSEQ multiplex PCR, and TCRdb kept only the in-frame ones, dropping some. The repertoire holds 150,000 or so clones, with around 83% as singletons. Source material: peripheral blood. These receptors all come from a young man with acute or convalescent COVID-19.

The rearrangement joins TRBV7-8 to TRBJ1-2, with D perhaps TRBD1 (6 bases). CDR1 and CDR2 (germline): SGHVS, FQNEAQ. V dropped 4 bases and J dropped 4 bases, with 13 bases sitting between them. CDR3 length: 14 residues. As DNA, the CDR3 is TGTGCCAGCAGCTCACAGGGTCCTGGCTATGGCTACACCTTC. Encoded protein: CASSSQGPGYGYTF. The full variable domain, its missing parts supplied by reference TRBV7-8 and TRBJ1-2, is GAGVSQSPRYKVAKRGQDVALRCDPISGHVSLFWYQQALGQGPEFLTYFQNEAQLDKSGLPSDRFFAERPEGSVSTLKIQRTQQEDSAVYLCASSSQGPGYGYTFGSGTRLTVV.

This sequence joins TRBV30 and TRBJ1-5; the D gene is possibly TRBD1 (5 bases). CDR3 size: 15 residues. The germline V and J ends were trimmed by 0 bases and 4 bases, with 13 bases remaining between them. Germline CDR1 GTSNPN, CDR2 SVGIG (reference sequence). The CDR3 bases are TGTGCCTGGAGTGTTGTTGGGGCCGTAAATCAGCCCCAGCATTTT. Translation gives CAWSVVGAVNQPQHF.

The chain links TRBV9 to TRBJ2-1; 9 nucleotides align to TRBD1. The junction had 7 bases not matched to a gene; V was cut back by 3 bases and J by 6 bases. CDR3 length equals 15 residues. Germline-derived CDR1 and CDR2 are SGDLS and YYNGEE. DNA for the CDR3: TGTGCCAGCAGCGCGCCGGGACAGGGTAGCAATGAGCAGTTCTTC. This codes for CASSAPGQGSNEQFF.